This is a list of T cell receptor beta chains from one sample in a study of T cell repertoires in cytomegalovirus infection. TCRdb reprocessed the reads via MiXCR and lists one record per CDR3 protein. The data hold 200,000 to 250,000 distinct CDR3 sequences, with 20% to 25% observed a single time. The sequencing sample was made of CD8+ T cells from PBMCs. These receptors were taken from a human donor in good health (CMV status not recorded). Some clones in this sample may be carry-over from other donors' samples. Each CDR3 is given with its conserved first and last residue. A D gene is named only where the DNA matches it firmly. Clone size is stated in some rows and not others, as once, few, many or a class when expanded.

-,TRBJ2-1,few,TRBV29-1,CSVEDPSRAETYNEQFF,TGCAGCGTTGAAGATCCCTCCCGGGCAGAGACCTACAATGAGCAGTTCTTC
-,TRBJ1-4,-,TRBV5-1,CASSPDGNEKLFF,TGCGCCAGCAGCCCGGACGGGAATGAAAAACTGTTTTTT
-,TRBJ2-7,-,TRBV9,CASSAGGQSYEQYF,TGTGCCAGCAGCGCCGGCGGGCAGAGCTACGAGCAGTACTTC
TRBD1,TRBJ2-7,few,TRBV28,CASSSFGTRGPRFSYEQYF,TGTGCCAGCAGTTCCTTTGGAACCAGGGGGCCCAGATTCTCCTACGAGCAGTACTTC
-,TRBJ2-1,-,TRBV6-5,CASSTQGSSYNEQFF,TGTGCCAGCAGTACCCAGGGGAGCTCCTACAATGAGCAGTTCTTC
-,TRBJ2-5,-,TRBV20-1,CSAVRGGGETQYF,TGCAGTGCTGTCAGGGGAGGGGGAGAGACCCAGTACTTC
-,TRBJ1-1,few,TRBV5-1,CASSLVQGSLTEAFF,TGCGCCAGCAGCTTGGTGCAGGGATCGCTCACTGAAGCTTTCTTT
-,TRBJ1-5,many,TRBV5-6,CASSYWGAGWNQPQHF,TGTGCCAGCAGCTATTGGGGTGCAGGGTGGAATCAGCCCCAGCATTTT
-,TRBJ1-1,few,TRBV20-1,CSAATGSTEAFF,TGCAGTGCGGCCACAGGGAGTACTGAAGCTTTCTTT
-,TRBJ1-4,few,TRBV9,CASASTGSTNEKLFF,TGTGCCAGCGCGTCCACAGGGTCAACTAATGAAAAACTGTTTTTT
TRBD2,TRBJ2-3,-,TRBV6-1,CASMTSGGSTDTQYF,TGTGCCAGCATGACGAGCGGGGGAAGCACAGATACGCAGTATTTT
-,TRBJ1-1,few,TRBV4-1,CASSQNGYMNTEAFF,TGCGCCAGCAGCCAAAACGGATACATGAACACTGAAGCTTTCTTT
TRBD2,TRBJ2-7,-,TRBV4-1,CAGSHPGGFSYEQYF,TGTGCCGGCAGCCACCCGGGGGGGTTCTCCTACGAGCAGTACTTC
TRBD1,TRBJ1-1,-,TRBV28,CASERGPGSEAFF,TGTGCCAGCGAGAGGGGGCCCGGGTCGGAAGCTTTCTTT
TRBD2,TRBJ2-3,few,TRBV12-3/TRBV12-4,CASNLSGGSADTQYF,TGTGCCAGCAACCTTAGCGGGGGGAGCGCAGATACGCAGTATTTT
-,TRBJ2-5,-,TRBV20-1,CSARGADETQYF,TGCAGTGCTAGAGGGGCGGATGAGACCCAGTACTTC
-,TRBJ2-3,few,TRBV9,CASSVEEAVGRDTQYF,TGTGCCAGCAGCGTTGAGGAAGCTGTGGGTAGAGATACGCAGTATTTT
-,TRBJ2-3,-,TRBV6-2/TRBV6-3,CASSPGNTQYF,TGTGCCAGCAGTCCCGGGAATACGCAGTATTTT
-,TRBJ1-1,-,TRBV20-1,CSASAAGSEAFF,TGCAGTGCTAGTGCGGCAGGGTCTGAAGCTTTCTTT
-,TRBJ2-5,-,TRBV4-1,CASSFTRGGKETQYF,TGCGCCAGCAGCTTTACCCGGGGAGGCAAAGAGACCCAGTACTTC
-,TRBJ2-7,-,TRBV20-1,CSATTGPTSSYEQYF,TGCAGTGCAACGACAGGTCCTACTTCCTCCTACGAGCAGTACTTC
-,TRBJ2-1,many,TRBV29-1,CSVEGGPVSNEQFF,TGCAGCGTTGAGGGCGGGCCGGTATCGAATGAGCAGTTCTTC
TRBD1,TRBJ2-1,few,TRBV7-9,CATETGGTYNEQFF,TGTGCCACCGAGACAGGGGGGACCTACAATGAGCAGTTCTTC
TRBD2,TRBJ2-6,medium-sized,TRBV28,CASSPMTSGGMDVLTF,TGTGCCAGCAGTCCGATGACTAGCGGAGGCATGGACGTCCTGACTTTC
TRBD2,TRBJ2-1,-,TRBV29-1,CSVEEGASGGTYNEQFF,TGCAGCGTTGAAGAGGGGGCTAGCGGGGGGACCTACAATGAGCAGTTCTTC
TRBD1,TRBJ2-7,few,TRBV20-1,CSASLGQGKYEQYF,TGCAGTGCTAGTTTAGGACAGGGGAAGTACGAGCAGTACTTC